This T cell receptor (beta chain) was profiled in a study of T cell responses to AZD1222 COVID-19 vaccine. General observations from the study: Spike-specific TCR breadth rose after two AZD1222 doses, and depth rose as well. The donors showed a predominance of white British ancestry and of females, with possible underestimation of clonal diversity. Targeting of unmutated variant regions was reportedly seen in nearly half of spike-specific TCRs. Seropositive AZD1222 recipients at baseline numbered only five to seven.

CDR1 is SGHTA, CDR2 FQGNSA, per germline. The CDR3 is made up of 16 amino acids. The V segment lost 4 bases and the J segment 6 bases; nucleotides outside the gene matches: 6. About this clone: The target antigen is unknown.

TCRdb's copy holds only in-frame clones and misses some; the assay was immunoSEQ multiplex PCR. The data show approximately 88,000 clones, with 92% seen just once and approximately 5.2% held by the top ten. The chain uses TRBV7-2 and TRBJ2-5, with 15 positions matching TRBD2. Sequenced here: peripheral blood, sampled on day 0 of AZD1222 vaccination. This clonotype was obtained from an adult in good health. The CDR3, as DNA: TGTGCCAGCAGCTCACCGGGACTAGCGGGAGGAAAGACCCAGTACTTC. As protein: CASSSPGLAGGKTQYF.